The next 21 T cell receptor beta chains were all read from a single sample in a study of cytomegalovirus exposure and HLA in healthy donors (dated by TCRdb to the late 2010s). Libraries were constructed by the immunoSEQ multiplex PCR assay. The multiplex PCR relied on a mix of 60 forward primers for TCR Vbeta segments and 13 reverse primers for TCR Jbeta segments. TCRdb provides this immuneACCESS table in a form limited to in-frame rearrangements. Some clones are lacking; in checked studies, under half of them reflect an unresolved V gene, and why the rest are absent is not known. The sample records around 150,000 clones, around 80% of which are singletons. The ten largest make up about 8% of the sample. Sequencing used PBMCs. The source is a woman in her thirties or forties in good health and CMV-seropositive.

This clone has only one observation. V is TRBV27 and J is TRBJ1-6; TRBD1 aligns across 7 bases. This CDR3 has 17 residues. CDR1 is MNHEY and CDR2 is SMNVEV in the germline V gene (reference sequence). J lost 5 bases, V lost 3 bases, and 10 bases had no gene match. In DNA form, the CDR3 reads TGTGCCAGCAGTTTCCTCCCGGGACAGAGAAATAATTCACCCCTCCACTTT. This encodes CASSFLPGQRNNSPLHF.

The rearrangement links TRBV10-3 to TRBJ2-2; TRBD1 might be the D (5 bases). The CDR3 length is 15 residues. Trimming pared 3 bases from V and 0 bases from J, leaving 8 bases between. Germline CDR1 ENHRY, CDR2 SYGVKD. CDR3 amino acids: CAISERQPNTGELFF. CDR3 in DNA: TGTGCCATCAGTGAAAGACAGCCGAACACCGGGGAGCTGTTTTTT.

Note on this clone: Different DNA sequences within this sample yield the same CDR3. The genes are TRBV11-3 and TRBJ2-3; D is ambiguous. The CDR3 is 14 residues long. The V and J ends lost 1 base and 2 bases respectively, with 7 bases between them. The germline CDR1 and CDR2 sequences are SGHNT and YENEEA. The CDR3 coding sequence is TGTGCCAGCAGCTTAGGCGCGGTCACAGATACGCAGTATTTT. Residues: CASSLGAVTDTQYF.

This chain joins TRBV7-9 and TRBJ2-5; no clear D. This CDR3 has 12 amino acids. The V end was cut by 3 bases, the J end by 4 bases, with 6 bases between. Germline V gene data show CDR1 as SEHNR and CDR2 as FQNEAQ (reference sequence). As DNA, the CDR3 is TGTGCCAGCAGCTTTGGGCGAGAGACCCAGTACTTC. It encodes CASSFGRETQYF. The full variable domain, in which reference TRBV7-9 and TRBJ2-5 provide the parts outside the CDR3, is DTGVSQNPRHKITKRGQNVTFRCDPISEHNRLYWYRQTLGQGPEFLTYFQNEAQLEKSRLLSDRFSAERPKGSFSTLEIQRTEQGDSAMYLCASSFGRETQYFGPGTRLLVL.

This chain links TRBV9 with TRBJ1-2; TRBD1 matches 9 bases. CDR1 and CDR2 from the germline V gene are SGDLS and YYNGEE. V shed 4 bases and J 4 bases; nucleotides not matched to a gene: 8. The CDR3 contains 15 residues. CDR3 in DNA: TGTGCCAGCAGCCGACGGACAGGGGTTGGCTATGGCTACACCTTC. Its protein is CASSRRTGVGYGYTF.

This clone was counted a few times. V usage is TRBV10-3 and J usage is TRBJ1-1; D perhaps matches TRBD1 (6 bases). Germline CDR1 reads ENHRY; CDR2 reads SYGVKD. V gave up 3 bases and J gave up 6 bases, with 17 bases separating them. The CDR3 runs to 15 residues. The CDR3 protein is CAISDGQGYMAEAFF. For the CDR3, the DNA is TGTGCCATCAGTGACGGGCAGGGGTATATGGCTGAAGCTTTCTTT.

Worth noting for this clone: Distinct nucleotide sequences in the sample also encode this CDR3. The gene calls are TRBV6-5 and TRBJ2-7, with D perhaps matching TRBD1 (5 bases). The CDR3 is 13 amino acids. The germline V gene encodes CDR1 MNHEY and CDR2 SVGAGI. The V end lost 0 bases, the J end lost 3 bases, and 6 bases lay between the germline ends. CDR3 amino acids: CASSYSQGYEQYF. The CDR3 DNA reads as TGTGCCAGCAGTTACTCTCAGGGCTACGAGCAGTACTTC.

This clone was recorded a few times. This sequence joins TRBV7-3 and TRBJ2-1; 10 bases match TRBD2. Unmatched junction bases numbered 12, after V lost 5 bases and J lost 8 bases. Per germline, CDR1 SGHTA and CDR2 FQGTGA. The CDR3 is 16 amino acids. The CDR3 loop reads CASSPLAGGPVDEQFF. In nucleotides, the CDR3 is TGTGCCAGCAGCCCGTTAGCGGGAGGCCCTGTCGATGAGCAGTTCTTC.

J is TRBJ2-6 and V is TRBV7-9; no clear D gene. The CDR3 length is 18 residues. Germline lookup yields CDR1 SEHNR and CDR2 FQNEAQ (reference sequence). V lost 4 bases and J 0 bases, leaving 16 bases between the germline ends. The CDR3 DNA reads as TGTGCCAGCAGCTCGCAAATCGGGTCCGTCTCTGGGGCCAACGTCCTGACTTTC. Amino acids: CASSSQIGSVSGANVLTF.

In DNA form, the CDR3 reads TGTGCCAGCAGCTTAGGCGCGGGGGGGCACGGCAATCAGCCCCAGCATTTT. The encoded protein is CASSLGAGGHGNQPQHF. The V gene is TRBV7-9, the J gene TRBJ1-5, with D possibly being TRBD1 (6 bases). This CDR3 has 17 residues. CDR1 SEHNR and CDR2 FQNEAQ come from the germline V gene (reference sequence). V was shortened by 1 base and J by 2 bases, with 15 bases between the two germline ends. Full variable domain (rest looked up from reference TRBV7-9 and TRBJ1-5): DTGVSQNPRHKITKRGQNVTFRCDPISEHNRLYWYRQTLGQGPEFLTYFQNEAQLEKSRLLSDRFSAERPKGSFSTLEIQRTEQGDSAMYLCASSLGAGGHGNQPQHFGDGTRLSIL.

This rearrangement joins TRBV23-1 to TRBJ2-4; D possibly corresponds to TRBD1 (6 bases). TRBV23-1 is known as an ORF, though its function is uncertain. Deletions cut 6 bases from V and 0 bases from J, with 21 bases between. This CDR3 region has 18 residues. In DNA form, the CDR3 reads TGCGCCAGCAGCCACCGGGACAACCAAATCCTAGCCAAAAACATTCAGTACTTC. Translation: CASSHRDNQILAKNIQYF.

The chain links TRBV15 to TRBJ2-7, with TRBD2 as a possible D gene (6 bases). Germline-derived CDR1 and CDR2 are LNHNV and YYDKDF (reference sequence). The CDR3 is 16 residues long. V gave up 0 bases and J gave up 1 base, with 13 bases separating them. This CDR3 reads CATSRDRLDLSYEQYF. In DNA, the CDR3 is TGTGCCACCAGCAGAGATCGACTAGACCTTTCCTACGAGCAGTACTTC.

This clone was counted a few times. The V call is TRBV7-9, the J call TRBJ1-6, with D tentatively TRBD1 (5 bases). V lost 5 bases and J lost 9, with 20 bases in between. Germline-derived CDR1 and CDR2 are SEHNR and FQNEAQ (reference sequence). The CDR3 loop spans 16 amino acids. CDR3 nucleotides: TGTGCCAGCAGCCTAGGTTCAGGGTCCGGGGGTTCACCCCTCCACTTT. Protein product: CASSLGSGSGGSPLHF.

The chain is built from TRBV4-1 and TRBJ2-2; 9 bases map to TRBD1. Trimming at V came to 4 bases and at J to 3 bases, leaving 12 bases not matched to a gene. The CDR3 covers 18 residues. Germline V lookup: CDR1 MGHRA, CDR2 YSYEKL. In nucleotides, the CDR3 is TGCGCCAGCAGCCCCAGGGACAGGGCGGGGGTGGACACCGGGGAGCTGTTTTTT. It codes for CASSPRDRAGVDTGELFF.

The V call is TRBV7-9, the J call TRBJ2-3; TRBD1 might be the D (6 bases). Per germline, CDR1 SEHNR and CDR2 FQNEAQ (reference sequence). Trimming shortened V by 4 bases and J by 3 bases, and 11 bases separated the two germline ends. The CDR3 extends over 14 amino acids. CDR3 region: CASSSGTITDTQYF. The DNA for the CDR3 is TGTGCCAGCAGCTCCGGGACAATAACAGATACGCAGTATTTT.

This chain uses TRBV13 with TRBJ2-7; D may be TRBD1 (5 bases). The CDR3 totals 15 residues. CDR1 is PRHDT and CDR2 is FYEKMQ in the germline V gene (reference sequence). Trimming stripped 4 bases from V and 4 bases from J, with 17 bases between. CDR3 residues: CASSSTSAGSYEQYF. The CDR3 nucleotides read TGTGCCAGCAGCTCGACATCGGCAGGGTCATACGAGCAGTACTTC.

In its sample, this clone was seen once. This chain connects TRBV28 to TRBJ1-2; no clear D gene. Germline CDR1 is MDHEN and CDR2 is SYDVKM. V lost 2 bases and J lost 1, with 11 bases in between. CDR3 length equals 15 residues. As DNA, the CDR3 is TGTGCCAGCAGTTTACCAGCACAGTATAACTATGGCTACACCTTC. It encodes CASSLPAQYNYGYTF.

V gene TRBV7-2 combines with J gene TRBJ2-2, with TRBD2 matching 12 bases. CDR3 length: 16 residues. Germline V gene lookup returns CDR1 SGHTA and CDR2 FQGNSA. The ends lost 1 base at V and 5 bases at J; junction bases unmatched: 2. CDR3 in amino acids: CASSLEGTSGTGELFF. CDR3 in DNA: TGTGCCAGCAGCTTAGAGGGGACTAGCGGGACCGGGGAGCTGTTTTTT.

The chain employs TRBV6-4 and TRBJ1-6; the D is unclear. Trimming left V 3 bases short and J 5 bases short, with 8 bases between. The CDR3 is 14 residues long. Per the germline V gene, CDR1 is MRHNA and CDR2 is SNTAGT. Here the CDR3 reads CASSEGADNSPLHF. In DNA, the CDR3 is TGTGCCAGCAGTGAAGGAGCGGATAATTCACCCCTCCACTTT.

The sample holds one count of this clone. The junction does not match germline at one end; this may be a read error. The V call is TRBV18, the J call TRBJ2-7, with 8 bases identical to TRBD2. There are 15 residues in the CDR3. Germline-derived CDR1 and CDR2 are KGHSH and LQKENI. CDR3 loop: CASSPAGRGSHEQYF. The CDR3 region has the DNA TGTGCCAGCTCACCAGCCGGGAGGGGCTCCCACGAGCAGTACTTC.

The chain combines TRBV29-1 with TRBJ1-1; TRBD1 agrees at 7 bases. Trimming took 4 bases from V and 2 from J; bases not matched to a gene: 4. The CDR3 length is 13 residues. Germline V gene sequence: CDR1 SQVTM, CDR2 ANQGSEA. The CDR3 DNA reads TGCAGCGTTGCGGTAGGGGGCAACACTGAAGCTTTCTTT. Its protein product is CSVAVGGNTEAFF.